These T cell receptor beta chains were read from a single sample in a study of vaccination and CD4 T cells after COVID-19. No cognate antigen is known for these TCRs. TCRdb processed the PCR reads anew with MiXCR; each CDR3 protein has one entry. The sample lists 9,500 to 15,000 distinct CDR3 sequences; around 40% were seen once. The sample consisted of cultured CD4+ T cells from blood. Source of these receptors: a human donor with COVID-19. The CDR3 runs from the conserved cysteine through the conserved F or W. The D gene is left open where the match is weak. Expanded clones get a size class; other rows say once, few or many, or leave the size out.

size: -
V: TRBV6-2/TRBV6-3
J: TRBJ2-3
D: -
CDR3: CASSYAVDTQYF
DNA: TGTGCCAGCAGTTACGCGGTGGATACGCAGTATTTT

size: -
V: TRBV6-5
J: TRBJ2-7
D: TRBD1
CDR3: CASSYGQGTYEQYF
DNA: TGTGCCAGCAGTTATGGACAGGGAACCTACGAGCAGTACTTC

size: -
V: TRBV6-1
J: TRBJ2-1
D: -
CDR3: CASRGGLGQPSSYNEQFF
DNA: TGTGCCAGCAGGGGGGGGCTAGGACAGCCGAGCTCCTACAATGAGCAGTTCTTC

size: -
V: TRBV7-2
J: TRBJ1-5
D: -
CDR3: CASSFRQGDQPQHF
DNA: TGTGCCAGCAGCTTCAGGCAGGGAGATCAGCCCCAGCATTTT

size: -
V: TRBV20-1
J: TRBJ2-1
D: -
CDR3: CSAKIGENEQFF
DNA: TGCAGTGCTAAAATTGGGGAGAATGAGCAGTTCTTC

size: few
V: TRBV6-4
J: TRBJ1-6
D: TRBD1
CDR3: CASSAGTGNNSPLHF
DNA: TGTGCCAGCAGTGCCGGGACAGGGAATAATTCACCCCTCCACTTT

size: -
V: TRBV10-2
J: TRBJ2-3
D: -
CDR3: CASSVWGVSTDTQYF
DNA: TGCGCCAGCAGTGTGTGGGGGGTTAGCACAGATACGCAGTATTTT

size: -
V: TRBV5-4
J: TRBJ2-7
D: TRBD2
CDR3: CASSSGGLAGTYEQYF
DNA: TGTGCCAGCAGCTCCGGAGGCCTAGCGGGAACCTACGAGCAGTACTTC

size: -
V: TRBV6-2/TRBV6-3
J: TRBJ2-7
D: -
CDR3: CASTDGGLDSYEQYF
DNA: TGTGCCAGCACCGACGGGGGACTCGACTCCTACGAGCAGTACTTC

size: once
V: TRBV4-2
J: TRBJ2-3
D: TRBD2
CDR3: CASSQDFAGGIADTQYF
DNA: TGTGCCAGCAGCCAAGATTTCGCGGGGGGCATAGCAGATACGCAGTATTTT

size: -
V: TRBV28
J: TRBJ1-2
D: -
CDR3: CASSPSTGINGYTF
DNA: TGTGCCAGCAGTCCCTCAACAGGGATCAATGGCTACACCTTC

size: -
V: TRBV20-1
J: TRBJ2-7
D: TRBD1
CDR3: CSASLLGQGANEQYF
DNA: TGCAGTGCTAGCCTGCTGGGACAGGGGGCCAACGAGCAGTACTTC

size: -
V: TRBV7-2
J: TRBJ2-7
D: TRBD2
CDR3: CASNRLAGGQGYEQYF
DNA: TGTGCCAGCAACCGACTAGCGGGGGGGCAGGGGTACGAGCAGTACTTC

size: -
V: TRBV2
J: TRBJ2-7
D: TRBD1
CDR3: CASSAGQGPDEQYF
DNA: TGTGCCAGCAGCGCGGGACAGGGGCCCGACGAGCAGTACTTC

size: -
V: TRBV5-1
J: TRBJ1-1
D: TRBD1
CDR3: CASRRGTGSTEAFF
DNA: TGCGCCAGCAGAAGGGGGACAGGGAGTACTGAAGCTTTCTTT

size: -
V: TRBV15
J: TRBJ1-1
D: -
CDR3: CATSWERTEAFF
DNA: TGTGCCACCAGCTGGGAGCGCACTGAAGCTTTCTTT

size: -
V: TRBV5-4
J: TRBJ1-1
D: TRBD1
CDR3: CASSPRTGANTEAFF
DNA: TGTGCCAGCAGCCCTCGGACAGGAGCGAACACTGAAGCTTTCTTT

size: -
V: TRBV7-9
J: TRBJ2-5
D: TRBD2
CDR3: CASSLAGGGETQYF
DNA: TGTGCCAGCAGCTTAGCGGGCGGGGGAGAGACCCAGTACTTC

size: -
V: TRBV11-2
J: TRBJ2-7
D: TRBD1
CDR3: CASSLGGGFLYEQYF
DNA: TGTGCCAGCAGCTTAGGAGGGGGCTTCTTATACGAGCAGTACTTC

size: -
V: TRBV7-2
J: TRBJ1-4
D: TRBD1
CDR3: CASKKTGKDEKLFF
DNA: TGTGCCAGCAAGAAGACAGGGAAGGATGAAAAACTGTTTTTT

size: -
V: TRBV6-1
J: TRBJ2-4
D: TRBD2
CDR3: CASMTLSGGALNIQYF
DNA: TGTGCCAGCATGACACTTAGCGGGGGGGCTCTAAACATTCAGTACTTC

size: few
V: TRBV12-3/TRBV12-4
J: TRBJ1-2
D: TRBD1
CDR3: CASRGTGNYGYTF
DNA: TGTGCCAGCAGGGGGACAGGGAACTATGGCTACACCTTC